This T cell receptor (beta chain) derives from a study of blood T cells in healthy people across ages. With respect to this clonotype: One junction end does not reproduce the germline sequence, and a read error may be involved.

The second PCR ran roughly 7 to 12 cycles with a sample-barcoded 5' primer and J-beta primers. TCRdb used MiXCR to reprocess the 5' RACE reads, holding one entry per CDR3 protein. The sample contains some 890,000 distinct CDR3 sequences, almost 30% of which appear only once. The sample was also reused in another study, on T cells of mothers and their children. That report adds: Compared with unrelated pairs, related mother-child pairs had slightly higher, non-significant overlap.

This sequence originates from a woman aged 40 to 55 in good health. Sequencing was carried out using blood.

CDR3 residues: CASRIVQGDQPQHF. The CDR3 DNA reads TGTGCCAGTAGGATAGTACAGGGGGATCAGCCCCAGCATTTT. The chain joins TRBV19 to TRBJ1-5; 8 bases map to TRBD1. In germline, CDR1 is LNHDA, CDR2 SQIVND (reference sequence). This CDR3 contains 14 residues.